One and the same sample provided the 11 T cell receptor beta chains below, sequenced in a study of regulatory T cells in long-lasting Graves disease. For TCR beta, libraries came from iRepertoire HTBI primers and Arm-PCR of CDR3 regions. TCRdb used MiXCR to reprocess the multiplex PCR reads, holding one entry per CDR3 protein. This table has over 500,000 distinct CDR3 sequences, 15% to 20% appearing once. Time point described: newly diagnosed GD, antithyroid drugs for less than 3 months. The TCR library was prepared using RNA isolated from PBMCs. The same specimen was also included in a second study, on T cells in Graves' hyperthyroidism and ophthalmopathy.

This sample comprised peripheral blood mononuclear cells (PBMCs), obtained at new diagnosis, from a patient treated with antithyroid drugs. These TCRs come from a woman in her twenties or thirties with Graves disease.

This clonotype has just a few counts. The chain carries TRBV27 and TRBJ1-2, with 7 nucleotides matching TRBD1. This CDR3 comprises 17 residues. Trimming removed 4 bases from V and 3 bases from J; junction bases left unmatched: 14. Germline V gene data show CDR1 as MNHEY and CDR2 as SMNVEV (reference sequence). The CDR3 DNA reads as TGTGCCAGCAGTTCAAGAACAATGACAGGGTTGGACTATGGCTACACCTTC. Its translation is CASSSRTMTGLDYGYTF.

The chain recombines TRBV20-1 with TRBJ2-7, with 9 bases aligning to TRBD2. With 4 bases clipped from V and 2 bases from J, the junction kept 6 bases outside the gene matches. The CDR3 extends over 14 amino acids. Germline V gives CDR1 DFQATT, CDR2 SNEGSKA (reference sequence). The CDR3, as DNA: TGCAGTGCTACCCAGAGCGGGAGGCCCTACGAGCAGTACTTC. This codes for CSATQSGRPYEQYF.

In this sample, this clonotype turned up many times. The chain is built from TRBV6-2 or TRBV6-3 and TRBJ2-1, with TRBD2 matching over 7 bases. Losses at the gene ends were 0 bases for V and 10 bases for J; bases not matched to a gene: 9. CDR1 MNHEY and CDR2 SVGEGT come from the germline V gene. There are 15 residues in the CDR3. CDR3 nucleotide sequence: TGTGCCAGCAGTTACTCGCCCCTTACTAGCGACGAGCAGTTCTTC. Protein: CASSYSPLTSDEQFF.

This clonotype was seen only a few times. This rearrangement joins TRBV20-1 to TRBJ1-2, with unresolved D. CDR3 length equals 12 residues. Trimming removed 5 bases at V and 4 bases at J, with 11 bases between. Per germline, CDR1 DFQATT and CDR2 SNEGSKA (reference sequence). The CDR3 protein is CSAPGSFYGYTF. The CDR3 DNA follows: TGCAGTGCTCCTGGATCTTTCTATGGCTACACCTTC.

As for this clonotype: Given the absence of the conserved phenylalanine or tryptophan at the CDR3 end, a read error is likely. The chain has TRBV5-5 and TRBJ1-1; no clear D. Germline loops: CDR1 SGHKS, CDR2 YYEKEE (reference sequence). This CDR3 is 12 amino acids long. The CDR3 loop reads CANSFRRAEAFL. For the CDR3, the DNA is TGTGCCAACAGCTTTCGTAGGGCTGAAGCTTTCTTA.

This chain links TRBV28 with TRBJ1-6, with TRBD1 as a possible D gene (5 bases). CDR3 size: 14 residues. Trimming removed 6 bases at V and 11 bases at J, with 17 bases between. In germline, CDR1 is MDHEN, CDR2 SYDVKM. This CDR3 reads CASSQSDGAAPLHF. The CDR3 DNA follows: TGTGCCAGCAGCCAATCCGATGGGGCGGCACCCCTCCACTTT. Complete variable domain (other parts from reference TRBV28 and TRBJ1-6): DVKVTQSSRYLVKRTGEKVFLECVQDMDHENMFWYRQDPGLGLRLIYFSYDVKMKEKGDIPEGYSVSREKKERFSLILESASTNQTSMYLCASSQSDGAAPLHFGNGTRLTVT.

The sample holds a few counts of this clonotype. This chain uses TRBV19 with TRBJ2-7; D not certain. Looked up from germline, CDR1 is LNHDA and CDR2 is SQIVND (reference sequence). Trimming left V 1 base short and J 0 bases short, with 4 bases between. This CDR3 is 13 amino acids long. CDR3 sequence: CASSIADSYEQYF. In DNA, the CDR3 is TGTGCCAGTAGTATAGCGGACTCCTACGAGCAGTACTTC.

In this sample, this clonotype turned up a few times. This chain connects TRBV3-1 to TRBJ2-5; 7 nucleotides agree with TRBD2. The CDR3 consists of 15 residues. With V trimmed by 3 bases and J by 4 bases, 8 bases remained unmatched. The germline V gene encodes CDR1 LGHDT and CDR2 YNNKEL (reference sequence). CDR3 protein: CASSHLPGGGETQYF. As DNA, the CDR3 is TGTGCCAGCAGCCATTTGCCGGGGGGTGGAGAGACCCAGTACTTC.

This clonotype was observed at least ten times. This chain links TRBV2 with TRBJ2-7; the match to TRBD1 covers 10 bases. The V and J ends lost 6 bases and 6 bases, in that order; junction bases with no gene match: 8. The CDR3 is 14 residues long. Germline assignment: CDR1 SNHLY and CDR2 FYNNEI. The CDR3 loop is CASSFWDRGGEQYF. In DNA form, the CDR3 reads TGTGCCAGCAGCTTCTGGGACAGGGGCGGCGAGCAGTACTTC. Full variable domain (outside the CDR3, taken from reference TRBV2 and TRBJ2-7): EPEVTQTPSHQVTQMGQEVILRCVPISNHLYFYWYRQILGQKVEFLVSFYNNEISEKSEIFDDQFSVERPDGSNFTLKIRSTKLEDSAMYFCASSFWDRGGEQYFGPGTRLTVT.

The chain couples TRBV19 to TRBJ2-1, with TRBD2 matching 8 bases. The V gene's germline CDR1 is LNHDA and CDR2 SQIVND (reference sequence). Trimming took 3 bases from V and 8 from J; bases not matched to a gene: 15. The CDR3 runs 17 residues. The CDR3 loop is CASSMEVREGRGDEQFF. CDR3 DNA: TGTGCCAGTAGTATGGAGGTACGGGAGGGCCGGGGGGATGAGCAGTTCTTC.

There are many counts of this clonotype. At one end, the junction sequence differs from germline, possibly due to a read error. V usage is TRBV5-1 and J usage is TRBJ2-7, with unresolved D. The CDR3 is 14 residues long. CDR1 is SGHRS, CDR2 YFSETQ, per germline. The CDR3 DNA reads as TGTGCCAGCAGTCGCGACCCCTCCTCCTACGAGCAGTACTTC. Translated: CASSRDPSSYEQYF. Full variable domain (missing parts from reference TRBV5-1 and TRBJ2-7): KAGVTQTPRYLIKTRGQQVTLSCSPISGHRSVSWYQQTPGQGLQFLFEYFSETQRNKGNFPGRFSGRQFSNSRSEMNVSTLELGDSALYLCASSRDPSSYEQYFGPGTRLTVT.